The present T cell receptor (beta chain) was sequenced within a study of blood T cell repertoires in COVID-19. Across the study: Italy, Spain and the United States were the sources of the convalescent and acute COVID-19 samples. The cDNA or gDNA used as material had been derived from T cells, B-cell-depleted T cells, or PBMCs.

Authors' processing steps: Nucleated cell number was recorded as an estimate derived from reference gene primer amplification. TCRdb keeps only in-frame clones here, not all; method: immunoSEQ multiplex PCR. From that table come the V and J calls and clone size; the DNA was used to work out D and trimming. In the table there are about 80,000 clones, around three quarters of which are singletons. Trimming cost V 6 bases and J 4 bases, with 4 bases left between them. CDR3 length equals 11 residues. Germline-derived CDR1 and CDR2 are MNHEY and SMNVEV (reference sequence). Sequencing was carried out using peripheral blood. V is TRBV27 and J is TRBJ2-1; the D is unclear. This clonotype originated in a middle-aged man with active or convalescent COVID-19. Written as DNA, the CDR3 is TGTGCCAGCAGGCGGTACAATGAGCAGTTCTTC. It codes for CASRRYNEQFF.